This T cell receptor (beta chain) appears in the sequencing data of a study of blood T cell repertoires in COVID-19. Clones were sequenced by immunoSEQ multiplex PCR, and TCRdb holds only the in-frame ones, with some missing. The sample has some 200,000 clones; 84% are singletons. V shed 7 bases and J 9 bases; nucleotides not matched to a gene: 6. This CDR3 has 12 residues. CDR1 and CDR2 (germline): MDHEN, SYDVKM. Source material: peripheral blood. The TCR was taken from a woman in her 70s with COVID-19, enrolled during active disease. The chain couples TRBV28 to TRBJ1-2, with 9 positions matching TRBD1. The CDR3 spells CASTQGQGRYTF. The DNA for the CDR3 is TGTGCCAGCACCCAGGGACAGGGTCGCTACACCTTC.